This paragraph covers one T cell receptor beta chain sequence. The antigen remains unidentified. Some clones are missing from TCRdb's copy, which holds only in-frame ones; the method was immunoSEQ multiplex PCR. Altogether around 8,500 clones are present, roughly 96% being singletons, with the ten largest covering 0.2% to 0.25%. Germline V lookup: CDR1 ENHRY, CDR2 SYGVKD. The CDR3 has 13 amino acids. With V trimmed by 8 bases and J by 5 bases, 7 bases remained unmatched. The sample is drawn from a study of T cell repertoires in ileal Crohn's disease. Study-level findings and limits: Clonality above 26.8% at surgery always came with endoscopic recurrence.

This TCR came from an adult with Crohn's disease. Specimen: ileal tissue. The chain has TRBV10-3 and TRBJ2-5; TRBD2 matches at 8 bases. CDR3 DNA: TGTGCCATCCGGGGGGGCACTGGGGAGACCCAGTACTTC. Its translation: CAIRGGTGETQYF.